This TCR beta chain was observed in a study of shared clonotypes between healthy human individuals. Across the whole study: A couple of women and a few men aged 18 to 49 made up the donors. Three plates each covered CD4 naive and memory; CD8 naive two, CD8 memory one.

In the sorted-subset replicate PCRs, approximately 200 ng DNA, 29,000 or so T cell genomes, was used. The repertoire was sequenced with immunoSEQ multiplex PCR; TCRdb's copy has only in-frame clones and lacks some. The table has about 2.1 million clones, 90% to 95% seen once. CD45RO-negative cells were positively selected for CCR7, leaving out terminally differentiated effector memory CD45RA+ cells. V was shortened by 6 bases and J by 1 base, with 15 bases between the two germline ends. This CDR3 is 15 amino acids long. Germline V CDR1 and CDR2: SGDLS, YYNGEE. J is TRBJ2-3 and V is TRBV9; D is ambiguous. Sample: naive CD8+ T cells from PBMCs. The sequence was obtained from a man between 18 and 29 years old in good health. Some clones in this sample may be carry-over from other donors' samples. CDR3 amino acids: CASTLHGFGTDTQYF. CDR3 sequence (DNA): TGTGCCAGCACCCTCCATGGATTCGGCACAGATACGCAGTATTTT.